What follows are 8 T cell receptor beta chains derived from one specimen sequenced in a study of blood T cell repertoires in COVID-19. The repertoire was sequenced with immunoSEQ multiplex PCR; TCRdb's copy has only in-frame clones and lacks some. The sample has 270,000 or so clones, 86% seen once; the top ten hold around 2.4%. The material sequenced was PBMCs or T cells enriched from blood (not recorded which). These receptors all come from a woman aged 18-29 years who had recovered from COVID-19.

Details on this clone: Other DNA sequences in this sample translate to the same CDR3. The V call is TRBV30, the J call TRBJ2-7, with 12 nucleotides matching TRBD2. CDR1 GTSNPN and CDR2 SVGIG come from the germline V gene (reference sequence). CDR3 size: 14 residues. Germline trimming cut 0 bases from V and 7 bases from J; bases unmatched to any gene: 4. DNA of the CDR3: TGTGCCTGGAGTGTTCGGCTAGCGGGAGGGGAGCAGTACTTC. The encoded protein is CAWSVRLAGGEQYF.

This clone came up once. The chain employs TRBV7-3 and TRBJ1-1, with D hard to call. This CDR3 region has 13 residues. Germline V gives CDR1 SGHTA, CDR2 FQGTGA. Trimming pared 2 bases from V and 4 bases from J, leaving 8 bases between. The DNA for the CDR3 is TGTGCCAGCAGCTTAGATATCGGCACTGAAGCTTTCTTT. Its translation: CASSLDIGTEAFF.

This chain links TRBV6-1 with TRBJ2-7; no clear D. Trimming took off 2 bases at V and 4 bases at J, with 9 bases between the two ends. The CDR3 has 13 residues. Germline V CDR1 and CDR2: MNHNS, SASEGT. Here the CDR3 DNA reads TGTGCCAGCAGTGAAACCCCCCTATACGAGCAGTACTTC. Translation gives CASSETPLYEQYF.

This chain joins TRBV6-2 or TRBV6-3 and TRBJ2-1; 9 nucleotides match TRBD1. V lost 2 bases, J lost 0 bases, and 8 bases stayed unmatched. Per the germline V gene, CDR1 is MNHEY and CDR2 is SVGEGT. The CDR3 has 18 amino acids. The CDR3 DNA reads as TGTGCCAGCAGTTACAGGGGGACAGGGTTGAGCTCCTACAATGAGCAGTTCTTC. Protein product: CASSYRGTGLSSYNEQFF.

The V gene is TRBV30, the J gene TRBJ1-1; D may be TRBD1 (5 bases). The CDR3 has 13 residues. V was trimmed by 0 bases and J by 8 bases, leaving 13 bases between them. Per germline, CDR1 GTSNPN and CDR2 SVGIG (reference sequence). CDR3 protein: CAWSVGVDNEAFF. The CDR3 DNA sequence: TGTGCCTGGAGTGTAGGGGTGGACAACGAAGCTTTCTTT.

CDR3 coding DNA: TGTGCCAGCAGCTGGGGACTAGCGGGGGGCTCCCTTCGCGAGACCCAGTACTTC. Translation: CASSWGLAGGSLRETQYF. The chain uses TRBV5-4 and TRBJ2-5; 15 nucleotides line up with TRBD2. The CDR3 length is 18 residues. V lost 3 bases, J lost 5 bases, and 11 bases stayed unmatched. From germline, CDR1 is SGHNT and CDR2 YYREEE (reference sequence). Complete variable domain (other parts from reference TRBV5-4 and TRBJ2-5): ETGVTQSPTHLIKTRGQQVTLRCSSQSGHNTVSWYQQALGQGPQFIFQYYREEENGRGNFPPRFSGLQFPNYSSELNVNALELDDSALYLCASSWGLAGGSLRETQYFGPGTRLLVL.

This clone was counted a few times. The chain combines TRBV9 with TRBJ2-5; TRBD2 matches 8 bases. The CDR3 has 16 amino acids. V gave up 0 bases and J gave up 4 bases; unmatched junction bases: 8. CDR1 SGDLS and CDR2 YYNGEE come from the germline V gene. CDR3: CASSVAESGGIETQYF. The CDR3 DNA is TGTGCCAGCAGCGTAGCGGAGAGCGGGGGAATAGAGACCCAGTACTTC. Using reference TRBV9 and TRBJ2-5 for the parts outside the CDR3, the full variable domain is DSGVTQTPKHLITATGQRVTLRCSPRSGDLSVYWYQQSLDQGLQFLIQYYNGEERAKGNILERFSAQQFPDLHSELNLSSLELGDSALYFCASSVAESGGIETQYFGPGTRLLVL.

The chain combines TRBV11-2 with TRBJ2-7, with D perhaps matching TRBD2 (5 bases). V lost 4 bases to trimming and J lost 6 bases, with 25 bases between them. CDR3 size: 17 residues. Germline V gene data show CDR1 as SGHAT and CDR2 as FQNNGV. This CDR3 is CASSSGGQAAPSGEQYF. CDR3 DNA: TGTGCCAGCAGCTCCGGAGGTCAAGCGGCCCCGTCGGGCGAGCAGTACTTC.